The TCR beta chain under discussion was sequenced for a study of blood T cell repertoires in COVID-19 (dated by TCRdb to about 2020). With regard to the full study: Samples from collaborators originated in the United States, Italy and Spain and spanned both the acute and convalescent phases of COVID-19. The material from the prospective study consisted of cDNA or gDNA derived from T cells, B-cell-depleted T cells, or PBMCs. The dataset comprised deeply sampled blood TCRbeta repertoires from subjects exposed to, actively infected with, or recovered from COVID-19. The repertoires were made available in a free public database intended to serve as a resource for research on the immune response to SARS-CoV-2. The samples were drawn from the first 160 participants of the ongoing ImmuneRACE study and from 950 to 1,500 subjects provided by 6 global collaborators. Sample metadata almost always included a de-identified subject ID, COVID-19 status, age in years and sex. Where available, HLA class I and class II types were obtained from metadata supplied by the sample provider rather than from assay-based typing.

The paper as a whole reports these results and caveats: The quantity of clinical and demographic metadata differed by source and by participant and was supplied without curation.

V loses 1 base, J loses 3 bases, and the germline ends lie 7 bases apart. The CDR3 contains 14 residues, cysteine and phenylalanine counted. The DNA shown is the 42-base CDR3, in frame from base 1. Per the germline V gene, LGHNA is the CDR1 and YSLEER is the CDR2. TCRbeta CDR3 regions were amplified from genomic DNA by means of the immunoSEQ Assay, a bias-controlled multiplex PCR. Per the authors' processing: The number of nucleated cells in each sample was estimated from the amplification of reference gene primers within the assay. To quantify the absolute abundance of each unique TCRbeta CDR3 rearrangement, sequence reads were collapsed and filtered. For each sample, productive Simpson clonality was calculated as the square root of Simpson's diversity index across productive rearrangements. Entries here come from immuneACCESS through TCRdb and include only in-frame sequences with V and J called. Some clones fail to appear in such tables; in the studies checked, an unresolved V gene covers under half of the shortfall, and the cause of the remainder is unknown. That table furnishes V, J and clone size, whereas the DNA furnished D and trimming. In all, the sample holds tens of thousands of clones, and more than 75% of those were seen once. Of the sample, 15% falls within the top ten clones.

Details on this clone: Its antigen is currently not known. Base qualities are not provided; no much larger clone lies one nucleotide away.

Each collaborating institution followed its own protocols to collect whole blood in K2EDTA tubes. For TCRbeta analysis, collaborators shipped samples in one of three forms: frozen whole blood, isolated PBMCs, or DNA extracted from either of those sample types. The source is a human donor in a cohort sampled during active COVID-19. The chain is assembled from TRBV4-3 and TRBJ1-5; the D gene assignment is ambiguous. The sequencing input was peripheral blood. The DNA sequence is given as TGCGCCAGCAGCCAAGTGGCAGACAATCAGCCCCAGCATTTT. Its translation reads: CASSQVADNQPQHF.